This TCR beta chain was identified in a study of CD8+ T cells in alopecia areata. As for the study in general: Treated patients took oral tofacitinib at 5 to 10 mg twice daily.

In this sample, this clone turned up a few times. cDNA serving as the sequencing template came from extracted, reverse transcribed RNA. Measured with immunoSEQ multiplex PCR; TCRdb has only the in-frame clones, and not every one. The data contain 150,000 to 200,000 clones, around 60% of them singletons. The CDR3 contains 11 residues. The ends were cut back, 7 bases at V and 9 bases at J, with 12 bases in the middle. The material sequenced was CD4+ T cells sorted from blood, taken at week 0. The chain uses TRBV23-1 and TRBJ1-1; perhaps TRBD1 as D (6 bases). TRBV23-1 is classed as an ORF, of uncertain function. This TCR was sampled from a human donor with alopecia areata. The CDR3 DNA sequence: TGCGCCAGCACTAACAGGGATAAAGCTTTCTTT. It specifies CASTNRDKAFF.